This TCR beta chain originates from a study of stem cell transplantation in POMP-related autoinflammatory disease. About the research overall: After transplant, neutrophils and platelets showed 100% graft donor chimerism through one year. Study-level results: In PRAID patients, the number of distinct TRB V-J gene pairings was restricted.

Here immunoSEQ multiplex PCR was the method, and the copy in TCRdb shows in-frame clones only, minus some. The table has under 9,500 clones, just over 85% seen once. For this clone: The antigen is not known.

Germline CDR1 is SGDLS and CDR2 is YYNGEE. The CDR3 consists of 14 residues. V lost 3 bases, J lost 0 bases, and 1 base stayed unmatched. The genes are TRBV9 and TRBJ2-3; TRBD2 agrees at 7 bases. The TCR comes from a human patient with POMP-related autoinflammation and immune dysregulation (PRAID). Some of the T cells may derive from the graft donor. The source was CD8+ T cells from PBMCs, collected after stem cell transplantation. The CDR3 DNA sequence: TGTGCCAGCAGCGGCGGGGGAAGCACAGATACGCAGTATTTT. Translating it yields CASSGGGSTDTQYF.